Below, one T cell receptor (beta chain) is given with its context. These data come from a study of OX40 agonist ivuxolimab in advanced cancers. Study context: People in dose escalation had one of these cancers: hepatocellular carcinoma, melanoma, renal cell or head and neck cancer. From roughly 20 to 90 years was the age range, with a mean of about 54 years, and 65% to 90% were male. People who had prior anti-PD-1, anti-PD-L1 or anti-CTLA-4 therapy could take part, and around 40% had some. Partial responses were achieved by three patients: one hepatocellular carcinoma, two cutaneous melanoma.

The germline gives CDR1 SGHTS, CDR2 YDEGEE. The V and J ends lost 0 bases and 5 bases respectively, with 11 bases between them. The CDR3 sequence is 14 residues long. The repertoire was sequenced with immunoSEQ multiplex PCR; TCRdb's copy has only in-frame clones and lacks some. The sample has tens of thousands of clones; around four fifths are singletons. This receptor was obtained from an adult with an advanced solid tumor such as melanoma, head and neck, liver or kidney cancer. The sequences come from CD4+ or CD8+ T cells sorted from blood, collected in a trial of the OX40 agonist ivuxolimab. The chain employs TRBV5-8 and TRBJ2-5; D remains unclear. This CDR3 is CASSLGVVRETQYF. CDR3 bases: TGTGCCAGCAGCTTGGGCGTCGTCCGGGAGACCCAGTACTTC.